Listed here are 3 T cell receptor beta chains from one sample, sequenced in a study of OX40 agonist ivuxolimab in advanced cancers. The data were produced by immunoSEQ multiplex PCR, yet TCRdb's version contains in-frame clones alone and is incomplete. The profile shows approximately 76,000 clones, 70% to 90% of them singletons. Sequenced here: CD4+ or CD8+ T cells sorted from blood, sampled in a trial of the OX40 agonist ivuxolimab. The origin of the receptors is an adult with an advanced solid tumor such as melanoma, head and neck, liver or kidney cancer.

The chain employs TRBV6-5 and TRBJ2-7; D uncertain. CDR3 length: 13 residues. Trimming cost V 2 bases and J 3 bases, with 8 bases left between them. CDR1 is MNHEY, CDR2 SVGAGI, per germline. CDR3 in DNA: TGTGCCAGCAGTTACGGCACCGGCTACGAGCAGTACTTC. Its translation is CASSYGTGYEQYF.

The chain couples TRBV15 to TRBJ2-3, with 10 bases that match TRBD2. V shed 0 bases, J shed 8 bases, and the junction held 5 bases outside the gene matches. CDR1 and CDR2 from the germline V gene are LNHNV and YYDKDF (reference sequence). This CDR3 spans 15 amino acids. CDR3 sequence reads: CATSRDQLAGVTQYF. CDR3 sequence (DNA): TGTGCCACCAGCAGAGATCAGCTAGCGGGAGTTACGCAGTATTTT.

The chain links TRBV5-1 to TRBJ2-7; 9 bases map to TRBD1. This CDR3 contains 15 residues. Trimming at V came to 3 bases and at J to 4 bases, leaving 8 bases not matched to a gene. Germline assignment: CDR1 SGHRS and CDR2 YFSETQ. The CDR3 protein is CASSSTGGQGYEQYF. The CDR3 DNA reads TGCGCCAGCAGCTCCACCGGGGGACAGGGTTACGAGCAGTACTTC. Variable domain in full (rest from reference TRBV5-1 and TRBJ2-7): KAGVTQTPRYLIKTRGQQVTLSCSPISGHRSVSWYQQTPGQGLQFLFEYFSETQRNKGNFPGRFSGRQFSNSRSEMNVSTLELGDSALYLCASSSTGGQGYEQYFGPGTRLTVT.